A single sample gave rise to the 16 T cell receptor beta chains below, sequenced in a study of response to subunit inactivated influenza vaccine. Each CDR3 protein is one row after TCRdb ran MiXCR on the RT-PCR reads. This sample has approximately 700,000 distinct CDR3 sequences, with roughly 14% found just once. This sample comprised PBMCs from blood, obtained approximately 12 days after vaccination. The receptors shown here come from a man in his fifties who received an inactivated influenza vaccine.

The chain carries TRBV10-3 and TRBJ2-5, with 9 bases that match TRBD2. The CDR3 is made up of 13 amino acids. Germline V gene data show CDR1 as ENHRY and CDR2 as SYGVKD. V shed 6 bases and J 3 bases; nucleotides not matched to a gene: 2. Here the CDR3 reads CAIRAGGEETQYF. The CDR3 nucleotides read TGTGCCATCAGGGCGGGAGGGGAAGAGACCCAGTACTTC.

In this sample, this clonotype turned up a few times. J is TRBJ1-2 and V is TRBV10-3; no clear D gene. Trimming cost V 3 bases and J 4 bases, with 6 bases left between them. Germline values: CDR1 ENHRY, CDR2 SYGVKD. The CDR3 is 12 amino acids. The CDR3 spells CAISDAAYGYTF. Written as DNA, the CDR3 is TGTGCCATCAGTGACGCCGCCTATGGCTACACCTTC.

In the case of this clonotype: This may arise from a read error, as a much more abundant clone is one base away. The V call is TRBV7-2, the J call TRBJ2-7; D may be TRBD2 (6 bases). CDR1 is SGHTA and CDR2 is FQGNSA in the germline V gene. The CDR3 totals 16 residues. V was cut by 5 bases and J by 0 bases, with 17 bases left in between. CDR3 nucleotide sequence: TGTGCCAGCAGCAAGACCGGGACTGGCGCCTCCTACGAGCAGTACTTC. Its translation is CASSKTGTGASYEQYF.

The chain is built from TRBV7-2 and TRBJ2-3; D gene uncertain. The CDR3 loop spans 12 amino acids. CDR1 and CDR2 (germline): SGHTA, FQGNSA. V was trimmed by 5 bases and J by 3 bases, leaving 6 bases between them. CDR3 bases: TGTGCCAGCAGCATCATGACAGATACGCAGTATTTT. Translation: CASSIMTDTQYF.

This clonotype was observed a few times. The CDR3 DNA sequence: TGCGCCAGCAGCCAAGCGGGCATCTTTAGGGACATTCAGTACTTC. Translation: CASSQAGIFRDIQYF. The chain employs TRBV4-1 and TRBJ2-4; no clear D. The germline V gene encodes CDR1 MGHRA and CDR2 YSYEKL. The CDR3 has 15 residues. Trimming took 1 base from V and 8 from J, leaving 15 bases between them.

The chain links TRBV6-5 to TRBJ1-1, with D possibly matching TRBD1 (5 bases). Germline CDR1 is MNHEY and CDR2 is SVGAGI. The ends were cut back, 0 bases at V and 6 bases at J, with 14 bases in the middle. The CDR3 covers 15 residues. The CDR3 bases are TGTGCCAGCAGTTACTCGACAGCCGTTACCTCTGAAGCTTTCTTT. It is translated as CASSYSTAVTSEAFF.

This clonotype was counted many times. The chain uses TRBV7-9 and TRBJ2-1, with 8 bases that match TRBD2. CDR3 length: 15 residues. The V segment lost 1 base and the J segment 2 bases; nucleotides outside the gene matches: 1. Per the germline V gene, CDR1 is SEHNR and CDR2 is FQNEAQ (reference sequence). The CDR3 sequence is CASSLGTSPYNEQFF. The CDR3 DNA sequence: TGTGCCAGCAGCTTAGGGACTAGCCCCTACAATGAGCAGTTCTTC.

This clonotype was recorded a few times. V gene TRBV4-1 combines with J gene TRBJ1-5, with a weak D call TRBD1 (6 bases). Germline V CDR1 and CDR2: MGHRA, YSYEKL. The CDR3 covers 15 residues. The V end was cut by 1 base, the J end by 2 bases, with 9 bases between. The DNA for the CDR3 is TGCGCCAGCAGCCAAGGTAGGGGGGGCAATCAGCCCCAGCATTTT. Encoded protein: CASSQGRGGNQPQHF.

The chain couples TRBV11-2 to TRBJ1-5, with D unresolved. This CDR3 has 13 residues. Per the germline V gene, CDR1 is SGHAT and CDR2 is FQNNGV. The V gene lost 4 bases and the J gene lost 5 bases, with 9 bases spanning the gap. This CDR3 is CASSSEYDQPQHF. The CDR3 bases are TGTGCCAGCAGCTCAGAGTACGATCAGCCCCAGCATTTT.

This clonotype has ten or more counts. The chain carries TRBV5-1 and TRBJ2-7; the D gene is possibly TRBD1 (5 bases). The CDR3 has 14 amino acids. V lost 4 bases and J lost 0, with 11 bases in between. Per germline, CDR1 SGHRS and CDR2 YFSETQ. The CDR3 here is CASSVSGNSYEQYF. CDR3 bases: TGCGCCAGCAGCGTCTCAGGGAACTCCTACGAGCAGTACTTC.

In this sample, this clonotype turned up many times. CDR3 nucleotides: TGTGCCAGCAGTGTGGACAGGCGCGAGCAGTACTTC. It encodes CASSVDRREQYF. The chain employs TRBV2 and TRBJ2-7; 7 nucleotides line up with TRBD1. The germline V gene encodes CDR1 SNHLY and CDR2 FYNNEI. Losses at the gene ends were 4 bases for V and 6 bases for J; bases not matched to a gene: 3. The length of the CDR3 is 12 residues.

The CDR3 nucleotides are TGTGCCAGCAGCCAAGGGGACAGATACTCTGGAAACACCATATATTTT. It yields the protein CASSQGDRYSGNTIYF. The chain combines TRBV3-1 with TRBJ1-3, with 7 bases that match TRBD1. V gave up 1 base and J gave up 0 bases; unmatched junction bases: 3. This CDR3 comprises 16 residues. Germline CDR1 reads LGHDT; CDR2 reads YNNKEL (reference sequence).

The chain couples TRBV6-1 to TRBJ2-2; D not certain. The CDR3 runs to 14 residues. The germline CDR1 and CDR2 sequences are MNHNS and SASEGT. V gave up 10 bases and J gave up 0 bases, with 12 bases separating them. CDR3 protein: CATLPLTNTGELFF. The CDR3 DNA is TGTGCCACCCTACCTCTAACGAACACCGGGGAGCTGTTTTTT.

This clonotype occurred a few times. The chain combines TRBV11-2 with TRBJ2-7; tentatively, D is TRBD2 (6 bases). This CDR3 spans 17 amino acids. Deletions cut 4 bases from V and 1 base from J, with 20 bases between. Germline V gene data show CDR1 as SGHAT and CDR2 as FQNNGV. The CDR3 region has the DNA TGTGCCAGCAGCTCGTTCCGAGGTGGAGGGGCTTCCTACGAGCAGTACTTC. Protein: CASSSFRGGGASYEQYF. Full variable domain (outside the CDR3, taken from reference TRBV11-2 and TRBJ2-7): EAGVAQSPRYKIIEKRQSVAFWCNPISGHATLYWYQQILGQGPKLLIQFQNNGVVDDSQLPKDRFSAERLKGVDSTLKIQPAKLEDSAVYLCASSSFRGGGASYEQYFGPGTRLTVT.

The chain joins TRBV5-6 to TRBJ1-1, with TRBD1 matching over 7 bases. The CDR3 is 16 residues long. V gave up 1 base and J gave up 5 bases; unmatched junction bases: 11. Per the germline V gene, CDR1 is SGHDT and CDR2 is YYEEEE. CDR3 region: CASSLFPGTAGTEAFF. The CDR3 DNA follows: TGTGCCAGCAGCTTGTTTCCCGGGACAGCGGGGACTGAAGCTTTCTTT.

This chain connects TRBV11-2 to TRBJ2-7, with 9 bases fitting TRBD1. The length of the CDR3 is 15 residues. Germline assignment: CDR1 SGHAT and CDR2 FQNNGV. Trimming took 5 bases from V and 3 from J; bases not matched to a gene: 8. The CDR3 region has the DNA TGTGCCAGCAGCCCGGGACAGGGTTTTTTCTACGAGCAGTACTTC. Translated: CASSPGQGFFYEQYF.